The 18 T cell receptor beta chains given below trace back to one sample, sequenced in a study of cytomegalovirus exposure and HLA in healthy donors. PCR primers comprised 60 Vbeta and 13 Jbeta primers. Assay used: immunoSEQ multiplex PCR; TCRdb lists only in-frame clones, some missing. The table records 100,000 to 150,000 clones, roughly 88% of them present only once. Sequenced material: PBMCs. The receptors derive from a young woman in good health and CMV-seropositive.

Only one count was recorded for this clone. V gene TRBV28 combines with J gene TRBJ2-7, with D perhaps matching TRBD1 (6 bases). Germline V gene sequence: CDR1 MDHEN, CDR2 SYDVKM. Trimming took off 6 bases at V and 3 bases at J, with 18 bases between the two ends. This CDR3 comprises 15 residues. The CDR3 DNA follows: TGTGCCAGCAGCCCTCCCGGGACACCGGGCTACGAGCAGTACTTC. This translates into CASSPPGTPGYEQYF. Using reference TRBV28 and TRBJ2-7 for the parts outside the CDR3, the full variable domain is DVKVTQSSRYLVKRTGEKVFLECVQDMDHENMFWYRQDPGLGLRLIYFSYDVKMKEKGDIPEGYSVSREKKERFSLILESASTNQTSMYLCASSPPGTPGYEQYFGPGTRLTVT.

The CDR3, as DNA: TGTGCCAGCAGCTTTGGAGGGACAGGGGGGTACGAGCAGTACTTC. It yields the protein CASSFGGTGGYEQYF. This sequence joins TRBV5-4 and TRBJ2-7, with 11 nucleotides matching TRBD1. CDR1 SGHNT and CDR2 YYREEE come from the germline V gene (reference sequence). The CDR3 runs 15 residues. V shed 2 bases and J 4 bases; nucleotides not matched to a gene: 5.

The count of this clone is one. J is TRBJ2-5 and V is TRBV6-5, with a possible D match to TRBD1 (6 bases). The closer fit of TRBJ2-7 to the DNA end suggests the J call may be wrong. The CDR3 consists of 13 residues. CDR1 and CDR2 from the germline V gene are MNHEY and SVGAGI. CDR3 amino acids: CASSYARGYEQYF. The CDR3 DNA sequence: TGTGCCAGCAGTTACGCCAGGGGCTACGAGCAGTACTTC.

CDR3 loop: CASSAGTSGGVGEQFF. The CDR3 nucleotides are TGTGCCAGCAGCGCCGGGACTAGCGGGGGGGTGGGTGAGCAGTTCTTC. The genes are TRBV5-4 and TRBJ2-1, with 16 bases lining up with TRBD2. Germline assignment: CDR1 SGHNT and CDR2 YYREEE (reference sequence). This CDR3 has 16 residues. With V trimmed by 4 bases and J by 9 bases, 7 bases remained unmatched.

The CDR3 sequence is CSVQGSNSPLHF. The CDR3 DNA follows: TGCAGCGTGCAGGGGAGTAATTCACCCCTCCACTTT. The gene calls are TRBV29-1 and TRBJ1-6; D is possibly TRBD1 (6 bases). Trimming took off 6 bases at V and 6 bases at J, with 9 bases between the two ends. The germline gives CDR1 SQVTM, CDR2 ANQGSEA. CDR3 length: 12 residues.

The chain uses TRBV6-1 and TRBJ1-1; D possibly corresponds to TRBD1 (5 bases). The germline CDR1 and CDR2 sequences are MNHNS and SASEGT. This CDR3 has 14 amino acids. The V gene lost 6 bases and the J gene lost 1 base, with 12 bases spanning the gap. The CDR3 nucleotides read TGTGCCAGCAGGGGAGGCGGGGGGAACACTGAAGCTTTCTTT. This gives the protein CASRGGGGNTEAFF.

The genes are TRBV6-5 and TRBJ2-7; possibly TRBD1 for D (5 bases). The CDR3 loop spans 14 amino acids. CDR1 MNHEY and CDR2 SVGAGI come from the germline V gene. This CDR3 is CAAGHTGGHSEQYF. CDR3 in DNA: TGTGCAGCCGGCCACACAGGTGGTCATTCCGAGCAGTACTTC.

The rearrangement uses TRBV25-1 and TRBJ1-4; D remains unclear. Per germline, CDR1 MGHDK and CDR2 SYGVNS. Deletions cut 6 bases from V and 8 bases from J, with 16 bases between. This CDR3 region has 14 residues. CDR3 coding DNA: TGTGCCAGCAGCAAGTCCCGGTCCAACGAAAAACTGTTTTTT. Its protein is CASSKSRSNEKLFF.

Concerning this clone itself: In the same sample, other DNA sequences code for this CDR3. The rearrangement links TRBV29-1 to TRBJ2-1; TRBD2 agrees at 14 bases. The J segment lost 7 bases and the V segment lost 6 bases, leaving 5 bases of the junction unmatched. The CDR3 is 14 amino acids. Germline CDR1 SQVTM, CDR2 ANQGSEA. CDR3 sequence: CSVPTSGGANEQFF. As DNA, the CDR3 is TGCAGCGTGCCGACTAGCGGGGGGGCGAATGAGCAGTTCTTC.

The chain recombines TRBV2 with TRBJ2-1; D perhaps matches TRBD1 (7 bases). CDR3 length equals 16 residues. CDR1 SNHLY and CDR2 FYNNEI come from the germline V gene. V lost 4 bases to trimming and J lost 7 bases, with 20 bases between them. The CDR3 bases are TGTGCCAGCAGTGCCCTAGGGGGCGGGGTAATTAATGAGCAGTTCTTC. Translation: CASSALGGGVINEQFF.

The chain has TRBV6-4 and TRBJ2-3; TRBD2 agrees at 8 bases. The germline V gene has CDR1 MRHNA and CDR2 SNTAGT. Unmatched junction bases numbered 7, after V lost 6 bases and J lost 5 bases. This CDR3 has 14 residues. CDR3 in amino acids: CASRAGAGGDTQYF. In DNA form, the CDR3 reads TGTGCCAGCAGGGCCGGCGCGGGGGGAGATACGCAGTATTTT.

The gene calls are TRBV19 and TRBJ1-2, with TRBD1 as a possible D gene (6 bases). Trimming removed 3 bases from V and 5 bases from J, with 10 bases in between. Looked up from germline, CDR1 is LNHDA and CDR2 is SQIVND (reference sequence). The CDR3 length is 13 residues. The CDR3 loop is CASSMRTAYGYTF. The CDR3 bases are TGTGCCAGTAGTATGCGGACAGCTTATGGCTACACCTTC. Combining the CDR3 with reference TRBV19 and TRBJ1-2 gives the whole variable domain DGGITQSPKYLFRKEGQNVTLSCEQNLNHDAMYWYRQDPGQGLRLIYYSQIVNDFQKGDIAEGYSVSREKKESFPLTVTSAQKNPTAFYLCASSMRTAYGYTFGSGTRLTVV.

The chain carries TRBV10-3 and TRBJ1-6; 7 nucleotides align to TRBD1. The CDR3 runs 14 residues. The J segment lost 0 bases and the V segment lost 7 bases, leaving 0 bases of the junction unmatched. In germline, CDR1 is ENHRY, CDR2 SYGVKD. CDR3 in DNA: TGTGCCATCAACAGGGGCTCCTATAATTCACCCCTCCACTTT. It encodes CAINRGSYNSPLHF.

The CDR3 sequence is CASGSPTAAPYEQYF. CDR3 in DNA: TGTGCTAGTGGTTCGCCCACTGCCGCTCCCTACGAGCAGTACTTC. This rearrangement joins TRBV12-5 to TRBJ2-7; unclear D gene. The CDR3 extends over 15 amino acids. Trimming pared 4 bases from V and 2 bases from J, leaving 15 bases between. Looked up from germline, CDR1 is LGHNT and CDR2 is FRNRAP. Full variable domain (missing parts from reference TRBV12-5 and TRBJ2-7): DARVTQTPRHKVTEMGQEVTMRCQPILGHNTVFWYRQTMMQGLELLAYFRNRAPLDDSGMPKDRFSAEMPDATLATLKIQPSEPRDSAVYFCASGSPTAAPYEQYFGPGTRLTVT.

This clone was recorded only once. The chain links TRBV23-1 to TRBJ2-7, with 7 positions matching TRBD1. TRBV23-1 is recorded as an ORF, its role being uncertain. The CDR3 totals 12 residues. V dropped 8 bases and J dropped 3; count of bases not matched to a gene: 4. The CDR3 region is CASRDSYYEQYF. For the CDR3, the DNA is TGCGCCAGCCGGGACAGTTACTACGAGCAGTACTTC.

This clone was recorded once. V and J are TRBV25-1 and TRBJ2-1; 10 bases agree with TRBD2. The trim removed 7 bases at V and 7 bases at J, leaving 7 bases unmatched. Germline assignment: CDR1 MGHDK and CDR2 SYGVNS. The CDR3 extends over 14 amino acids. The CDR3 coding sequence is TGTGCCAGCAACCAAGCGGGGGGGAAGAATGAGCAGTTCTTC. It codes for CASNQAGGKNEQFF.

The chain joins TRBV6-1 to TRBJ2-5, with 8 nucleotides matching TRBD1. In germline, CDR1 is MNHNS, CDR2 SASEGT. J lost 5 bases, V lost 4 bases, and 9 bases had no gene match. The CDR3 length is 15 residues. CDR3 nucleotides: TGTGCCAGCAGTGCAGCGACAGGGGTTGGGGAGACCCAGTACTTC. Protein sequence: CASSAATGVGETQYF.

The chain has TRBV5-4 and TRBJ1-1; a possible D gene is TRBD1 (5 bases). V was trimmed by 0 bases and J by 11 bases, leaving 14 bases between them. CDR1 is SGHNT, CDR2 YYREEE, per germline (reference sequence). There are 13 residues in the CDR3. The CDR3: CASSLGPGGGAFF. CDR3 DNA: TGTGCCAGCAGCTTGGGCCCCGGGGGTGGTGCTTTCTTT.